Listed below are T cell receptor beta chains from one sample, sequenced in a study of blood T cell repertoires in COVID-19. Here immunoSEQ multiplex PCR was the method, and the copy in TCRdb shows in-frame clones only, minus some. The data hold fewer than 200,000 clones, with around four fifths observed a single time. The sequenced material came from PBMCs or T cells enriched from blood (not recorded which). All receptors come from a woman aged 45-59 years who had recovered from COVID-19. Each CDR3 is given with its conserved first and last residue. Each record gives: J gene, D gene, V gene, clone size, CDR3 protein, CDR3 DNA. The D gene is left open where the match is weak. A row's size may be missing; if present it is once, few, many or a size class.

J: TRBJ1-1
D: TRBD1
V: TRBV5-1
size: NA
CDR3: CASSRPGQMNTEAFF
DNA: TGCGCCAGCAGCCGCCCGGGACAGATGAACACTGAAGCTTTCTTT

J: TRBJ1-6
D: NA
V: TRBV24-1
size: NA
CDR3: CAPSSPLHF
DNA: TGTGCTCCCTCCTCGCCCCTCCACTTT

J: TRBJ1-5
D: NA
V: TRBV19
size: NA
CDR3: CASSIPTGTNQPQHF
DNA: TGTGCCAGTAGTATCCCGACTGGCACCAATCAGCCCCAGCATTTT

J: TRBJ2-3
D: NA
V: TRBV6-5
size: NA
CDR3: CASRGAAYTQYF
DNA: TGTGCCAGCAGGGGGGCGGCGTATACGCAGTATTTT

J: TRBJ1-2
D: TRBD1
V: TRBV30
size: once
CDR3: CAWSRGQGINYGYTF
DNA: TGTGCCTGGAGTCGGGGACAGGGGATTAACTATGGCTACACCTTC

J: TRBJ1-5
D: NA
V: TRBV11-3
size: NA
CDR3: CASSLVGGNQPQHF
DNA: TGTGCCAGCAGCTTGGTAGGGGGAAATCAGCCCCAGCATTTT

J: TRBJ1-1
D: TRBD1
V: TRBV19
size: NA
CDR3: CATGDRADTEAFF
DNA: TGTGCCACCGGTGACAGGGCGGACACTGAAGCTTTCTTT

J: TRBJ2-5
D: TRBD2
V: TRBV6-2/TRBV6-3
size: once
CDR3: CASSFLGSGSETQYF
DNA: TGTGCCAGCAGTTTCCTGGGTAGCGGGAGTGAGACCCAGTACTTC

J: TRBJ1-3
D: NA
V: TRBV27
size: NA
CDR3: CASSLHWSSGNTIYF
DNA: TGTGCCAGCAGTCTCCACTGGAGCTCTGGAAACACCATATATTTT

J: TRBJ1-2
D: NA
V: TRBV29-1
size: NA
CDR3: CSVVKTANYGYTF
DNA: TGCAGCGTTGTGAAGACTGCTAACTATGGCTACACCTTC

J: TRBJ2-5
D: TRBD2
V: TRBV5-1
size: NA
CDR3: CASSPEVAGIRTQYF
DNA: TGCGCCAGCAGCCCAGAAGTAGCGGGGATCAGAACCCAGTACTTC

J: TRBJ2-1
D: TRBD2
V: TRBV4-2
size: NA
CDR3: CASSPQTGMDSGKQFF
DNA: TGTGCCAGCAGCCCGCAGACGGGGATGGATAGCGGGAAACAGTTCTTC

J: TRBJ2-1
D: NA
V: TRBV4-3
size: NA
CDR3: CASSQDWRGPYNEQFF
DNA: TGCGCCAGCAGCCAAGATTGGCGGGGTCCTTACAATGAGCAGTTCTTC

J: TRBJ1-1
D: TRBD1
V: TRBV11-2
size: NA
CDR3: CASSRGDRANTEAFF
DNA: TGTGCCAGCAGCAGGGGGGACAGGGCGAACACTGAAGCTTTCTTT